This T cell receptor beta chain was recorded in a study of Ad26.COV2.S vaccination and SARS-CoV-2 variants. Treatment specified: 19 received Ad26.COV2.S at low or high dose, single or two shots; about 5 received placebo; per-sample allocation not given. At day 63 after the first vaccine or placebo injection, samples were drawn. V lost 3 bases, J lost 1 base, and 9 bases lay in between. The CDR3 spans 14 residues. Germline lookup yields CDR1 LNHDA and CDR2 SQIVND (reference sequence). Sequencing used immunoSEQ multiplex PCR; TCRdb keeps in-frame clones, though not all of them. The sample lists around 450,000 clones; 89% were seen once.

The chain couples TRBV19 to TRBJ1-1; D is uncertain. The specimen comprised peripheral blood, sampled in a trial of Ad26.COV2.S vaccine versus placebo. The receptor's source is a person between 18 and 60 years old who received the Ad26.COV2.S COVID-19 vaccine or a placebo. Here the CDR3 reads CASSMSLQNTEAFF. The CDR3 DNA reads TGTGCCAGTAGTATGTCACTCCAGAACACTGAAGCTTTCTTT. The full variable domain, with the rest looked up from reference TRBV19 and TRBJ1-1, is DGGITQSPKYLFRKEGQNVTLSCEQNLNHDAMYWYRQDPGQGLRLIYYSQIVNDFQKGDIAEGYSVSREKKESFPLTVTSAQKNPTAFYLCASSMSLQNTEAFFGQGTRLTVV.